This is a list of T cell receptor beta chains from one sample in a study of control samples from healthy donors and cancer patients. Using immunoSEQ multiplex PCR, the repertoire was profiled, and TCRdb retains in-frame clones only, with some absent. The sample has 150,000 to 180,000 clones; over 85% are singletons. What was sequenced was blood. The receptors come from a man aged 40-55 years in good health. Each CDR3 is given without its conserved first and last residue. A D gene is named only where the DNA matches it firmly. A clone size is listed for some rows: how often the clone was seen (once, few, many), or a class if it is expanded.

clone size: -
V gene: TRBV9
D gene: -
CDR3 protein: ASSVDDSNYGYT

clone size: -
V gene: TRBV5-1
D gene: -
CDR3 protein: ASSLWGSYEQY

clone size: -
V gene: TRBV12-3/TRBV12-4
D gene: -
CDR3 protein: ASSFALGETQY

clone size: -
V gene: TRBV18
D gene: -
CDR3 protein: ASSPAGEGQPQH

clone size: -
V gene: TRBV27
D gene: -
CDR3 protein: ASSVNWGAEQY

clone size: -
V gene: TRBV28
D gene: -
CDR3 protein: ASSPTVESTDTQY

clone size: -
V gene: TRBV7-9
D gene: -
CDR3 protein: ASSIKFEQY

clone size: -
V gene: TRBV28
D gene: TRBD1
CDR3 protein: ASTTRQGAGELF

clone size: -
V gene: TRBV28
D gene: -
CDR3 protein: ASSRGGGSGNTIY

clone size: -
V gene: TRBV27
D gene: -
CDR3 protein: ASSRSSIAYEQY

clone size: -
V gene: TRBV4-3
D gene: -
CDR3 protein: ASSLETGLRSPLH

clone size: -
V gene: TRBV6-5
D gene: TRBD1
CDR3 protein: ASSTRTGGAGELF

clone size: -
V gene: TRBV15
D gene: -
CDR3 protein: ATSRGVFGMENQPQH

clone size: -
V gene: TRBV11-2
D gene: TRBD1
CDR3 protein: ASSLGTAIRNQPQH

clone size: -
V gene: TRBV5-1
D gene: TRBD1
CDR3 protein: ASSLVRDRGHSEQF

clone size: -
V gene: TRBV13
D gene: -
CDR3 protein: ASSPRQRPYEQY

clone size: -
V gene: TRBV5-6
D gene: -
CDR3 protein: ASSPPYRPTPSGYT

clone size: -
V gene: TRBV24-1
D gene: -
CDR3 protein: ATSRTEETQY

clone size: -
V gene: TRBV19
D gene: -
CDR3 protein: ASSIGWNTEAF

clone size: -
V gene: TRBV24-1
D gene: -
CDR3 protein: ATSDRGTEAF

clone size: -
V gene: TRBV7-3
D gene: TRBD1
CDR3 protein: ASSFGTGSYNEQF

clone size: -
V gene: TRBV5-4
D gene: -
CDR3 protein: ASSLGVRSTDTQY

clone size: once
V gene: TRBV12-5
D gene: -
CDR3 protein: ASGLGVVGQPQH

clone size: -
V gene: TRBV28
D gene: -
CDR3 protein: ASSSDYMGMNTEAF

clone size: -
V gene: TRBV5-1
D gene: -
CDR3 protein: ASSALDGRSGNTIY

clone size: -
V gene: TRBV5-1
D gene: TRBD1
CDR3 protein: ASSWRDRGQSGELF

clone size: -
V gene: TRBV21-1
D gene: -
CDR3 protein: ASSTGGGCGNTIY

clone size: once
V gene: TRBV9
D gene: TRBD1
CDR3 protein: ASRGGQGTDGYT

clone size: -
V gene: TRBV18
D gene: TRBD1
CDR3 protein: ASSPGQGENYGYT

clone size: -
V gene: TRBV7-7
D gene: TRBD1
CDR3 protein: ASSLGDSSTDTQY

clone size: -
V gene: TRBV5-4
D gene: TRBD2
CDR3 protein: ASSFSGGGGDTQY

clone size: few
V gene: TRBV7-8
D gene: TRBD1
CDR3 protein: ASSYWTGGNSPLH

clone size: -
V gene: TRBV7-2
D gene: -
CDR3 protein: ASSLEGGFGYT

clone size: few
V gene: TRBV12-3/TRBV12-4
D gene: -
CDR3 protein: ASSLQSNQPQH

clone size: -
V gene: TRBV4-1
D gene: -
CDR3 protein: ASSQDPGSGNTIY

clone size: -
V gene: TRBV4-3
D gene: -
CDR3 protein: ASSQVPTAEAF

clone size: -
V gene: TRBV11-3
D gene: -
CDR3 protein: ASSLSGAVGTEAF

clone size: -
V gene: TRBV9
D gene: -
CDR3 protein: ASSPGSGPNNEQF

clone size: -
V gene: TRBV19
D gene: -
CDR3 protein: ASSETGNYGYT

clone size: -
V gene: TRBV24-1
D gene: -
CDR3 protein: ATSDLGEVGGELF

clone size: -
V gene: TRBV7-9
D gene: -
CDR3 protein: ASSLSAGSGYT

clone size: -
V gene: TRBV19
D gene: -
CDR3 protein: ASSWRNNEQF

clone size: -
V gene: TRBV6-5
D gene: TRBD1
CDR3 protein: ASRRLDRAPLH

clone size: -
V gene: TRBV2
D gene: -
CDR3 protein: ASSASGGRNEKLF

clone size: -
V gene: TRBV4-1
D gene: TRBD1
CDR3 protein: ASSASAAYRGANEKLF

clone size: -
V gene: TRBV5-6
D gene: -
CDR3 protein: ASSRPGSYEQY

clone size: -
V gene: TRBV2
D gene: TRBD2
CDR3 protein: ASSDPLAGGQDTQY

clone size: -
V gene: TRBV6-5
D gene: TRBD1
CDR3 protein: ASSPGQGASTQY

clone size: -
V gene: TRBV7-2
D gene: TRBD2
CDR3 protein: ASSLVAGGLTGELF

clone size: -
V gene: TRBV5-5
D gene: -
CDR3 protein: ASSLGVGMLGTEAF

clone size: -
V gene: TRBV11-2
D gene: -
CDR3 protein: ASSSQGGGNTIY

clone size: -
V gene: TRBV5-6
D gene: -
CDR3 protein: ASSLGTGWAQPQH